This is a list of T cell receptor beta chains from one sample in a study of glioma-infiltrating T cells after dendritic cell vaccination. Data came from immunoSEQ multiplex PCR; TCRdb stores just in-frame clones and leaves some out. The table has 90,000 or so clones, more than 70% seen once. Source: blood, taken before dendritic cell vaccination. The receptors originated from a human donor with glioblastoma. The CDR3 runs from the conserved cysteine through the conserved F or W. The D gene is left open where the match is weak. Not all rows give a size; the values are once, few, many and, for expanded clones, a class.

cdr3_length: 13
d_call: NA
clone_size: NA
j_call: TRBJ2-5
v_call: TRBV2
cdr3_aa: CASTSRLQETQYF
cdr3_nt: TGTGCCAGCACCAGCAGGCTCCAAGAGACCCAGTACTTC

cdr3_length: 15
d_call: NA
clone_size: NA
j_call: TRBJ2-2
v_call: TRBV27
cdr3_aa: CASGAGTIDTGELFF
cdr3_nt: TGTGCCAGCGGTGCCGGGACAATTGACACCGGGGAGCTGTTTTTT

cdr3_length: 17
d_call: TRBD1
clone_size: once
j_call: TRBJ1-6
v_call: TRBV7-9
cdr3_aa: CASASGKTGSYNSPLHF
cdr3_nt: TGTGCCAGCGCCTCGGGCAAGACAGGGTCCTATAATTCACCCCTCCACTTT

cdr3_length: 14
d_call: TRBD1
clone_size: NA
j_call: TRBJ2-7
v_call: TRBV5-1
cdr3_aa: CASSRGQGRYEQYF
cdr3_nt: TGCGCCAGCAGCAGGGGACAGGGACGCTACGAGCAGTACTTC

cdr3_length: 15
d_call: NA
clone_size: few
j_call: TRBJ1-4
v_call: TRBV10-3
cdr3_aa: CAISESGTPFEKLFF
cdr3_nt: TGTGCCATCAGTGAGTCCGGGACACCCTTTGAAAAACTGTTTTTT

cdr3_length: 12
d_call: NA
clone_size: NA
j_call: TRBJ1-5
v_call: TRBV19
cdr3_aa: CASSEQNQPQHF
cdr3_nt: TGTGCCAGTAGTGAACAGAATCAGCCCCAGCATTTT

cdr3_length: 18
d_call: TRBD2
clone_size: few
j_call: TRBJ2-2
v_call: TRBV5-6
cdr3_aa: CASSNPGPSGRGTGELFF
cdr3_nt: TGTGCCAGCAGCAACCCGGGTCCCAGCGGGAGAGGTACCGGGGAGCTGTTTTTT

cdr3_length: 16
d_call: TRBD2
clone_size: NA
j_call: TRBJ2-3
v_call: TRBV27
cdr3_aa: CASSSDGRTSTDTQYF
cdr3_nt: TGTGCCAGCAGTTCGGACGGGAGGACGAGCACAGATACGCAGTATTTT

cdr3_length: 12
d_call: NA
clone_size: NA
j_call: TRBJ2-1
v_call: TRBV25-1
cdr3_aa: CASSGAYNEQFF
cdr3_nt: TGTGCCAGCAGCGGTGCGTACAATGAGCAGTTCTTC

cdr3_length: 13
d_call: NA
clone_size: NA
j_call: TRBJ2-5
v_call: TRBV29-1
cdr3_aa: CSVVQGMKETQYF
cdr3_nt: TGCAGCGTTGTACAGGGTATGAAGGAGACCCAGTACTTC

cdr3_length: 14
d_call: NA
clone_size: NA
j_call: TRBJ1-5
v_call: TRBV11-2
cdr3_aa: CASSRTDSNQPQHF
cdr3_nt: TGTGCCAGCAGCAGGACAGATAGCAATCAGCCCCAGCATTTT

cdr3_length: 16
d_call: TRBD1
clone_size: NA
j_call: TRBJ2-7
v_call: TRBV18
cdr3_aa: CASSPTGGTITSEQYF
cdr3_nt: TGTGCCAGCTCACCGACAGGGGGCACAATAACTAGCGAGCAGTACTTC

cdr3_length: 12
d_call: NA
clone_size: once
j_call: TRBJ2-7
v_call: TRBV29-1
cdr3_aa: CSVAGNSYEQYF
cdr3_nt: TGCAGCGTTGCTGGCAACTCCTACGAGCAGTACTTC

cdr3_length: 17
d_call: NA
clone_size: NA
j_call: TRBJ1-5
v_call: TRBV15
cdr3_aa: CATSGLYGQYSNQPQHF
cdr3_nt: TGTGCCACCAGCGGCCTCTACGGACAGTATAGCAATCAGCCCCAGCATTTT

cdr3_length: 15
d_call: TRBD1
clone_size: once
j_call: TRBJ1-1
v_call: TRBV9
cdr3_aa: CASSPQTGMNTEAFF
cdr3_nt: TGTGCCAGCAGCCCCCAGACAGGGATGAACACTGAAGCTTTCTTT

cdr3_length: 13
d_call: NA
clone_size: once
j_call: TRBJ2-7
v_call: TRBV5-5
cdr3_aa: CASSFQYSYEQYF
cdr3_nt: TGTGCCAGCAGCTTCCAGTACTCCTACGAGCAGTACTTC

cdr3_length: 16
d_call: NA
clone_size: NA
j_call: TRBJ2-4
v_call: TRBV21-1
cdr3_aa: CASSITDYLAKNIQYF
cdr3_nt: TGTGCCAGCAGCATAACGGACTATTTAGCCAAAAACATTCAGTACTTC

cdr3_length: 15
d_call: TRBD1
clone_size: NA
j_call: TRBJ2-2
v_call: TRBV6-5
cdr3_aa: CASRPWTGNTGELFF
cdr3_nt: TGTGCCAGCAGACCTTGGACAGGGAACACCGGGGAGCTGTTTTTT

cdr3_length: 13
d_call: NA
clone_size: NA
j_call: TRBJ2-7
v_call: TRBV10-2
cdr3_aa: CASRQFGVYEQYF
cdr3_nt: TGCGCCAGCAGACAATTTGGAGTCTACGAGCAGTACTTC

cdr3_length: 15
d_call: TRBD2
clone_size: NA
j_call: TRBJ2-3
v_call: TRBV6-5
cdr3_aa: CASSYSAGGTDTQYF
cdr3_nt: TGTGCCAGCAGTTACTCGGCGGGGGGCACAGATACGCAGTATTTT

cdr3_length: 14
d_call: NA
clone_size: NA
j_call: TRBJ2-7
v_call: TRBV2
cdr3_aa: CASSDNLSSYEQYF
cdr3_nt: TGTGCCAGCAGTGACAACCTAAGCTCCTACGAGCAGTACTTC

cdr3_length: 14
d_call: NA
clone_size: NA
j_call: TRBJ2-7
v_call: TRBV4-2
cdr3_aa: CASSSKNSAGEQYF
cdr3_nt: TGTGCCAGCAGCTCCAAGAACTCGGCGGGGGAGCAGTACTTC

cdr3_length: 16
d_call: NA
clone_size: NA
j_call: TRBJ2-3
v_call: TRBV5-4
cdr3_aa: CASSFGSGGATDTQYF
cdr3_nt: NA

cdr3_length: 11
d_call: TRBD1
clone_size: NA
j_call: TRBJ1-2
v_call: TRBV30
cdr3_aa: CAWGPGGDFTF
cdr3_nt: TGTGCCTGGGGCCCAGGGGGCGATTTCACCTTC

cdr3_length: 17
d_call: TRBD2
clone_size: NA
j_call: TRBJ2-7
v_call: TRBV6-1
cdr3_aa: CASSVTIAGGRSYEQYF
cdr3_nt: TGTGCCAGCAGTGTCACAATAGCGGGGGGCCGCTCCTACGAGCAGTACTTC